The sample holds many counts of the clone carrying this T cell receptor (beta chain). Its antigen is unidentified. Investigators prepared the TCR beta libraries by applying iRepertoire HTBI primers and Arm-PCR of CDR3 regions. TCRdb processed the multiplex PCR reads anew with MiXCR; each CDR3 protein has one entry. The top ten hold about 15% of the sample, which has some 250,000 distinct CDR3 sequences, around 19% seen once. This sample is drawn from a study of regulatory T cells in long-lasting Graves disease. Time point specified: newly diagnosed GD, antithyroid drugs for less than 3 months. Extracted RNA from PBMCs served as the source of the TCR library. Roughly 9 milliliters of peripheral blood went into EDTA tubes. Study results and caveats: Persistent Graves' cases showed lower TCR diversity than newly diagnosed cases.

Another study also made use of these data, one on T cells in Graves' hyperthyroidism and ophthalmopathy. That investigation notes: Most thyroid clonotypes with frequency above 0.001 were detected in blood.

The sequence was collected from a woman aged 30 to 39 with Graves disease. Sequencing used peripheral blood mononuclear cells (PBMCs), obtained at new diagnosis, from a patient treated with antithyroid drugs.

The CDR3 DNA is TGCAGTGCAAAAACCGGACAGGGCCAAGAGACCCAGTACTTC. Translation gives CSAKTGQGQETQYF. V and J are TRBV20-1 and TRBJ2-5; 8 positions match TRBD1. The length of the CDR3 is 14 residues. The junction had 7 bases not matched to a gene; V was cut back by 6 bases and J by 1 base. Germline V gives CDR1 DFQATT, CDR2 SNEGSKA (reference sequence).